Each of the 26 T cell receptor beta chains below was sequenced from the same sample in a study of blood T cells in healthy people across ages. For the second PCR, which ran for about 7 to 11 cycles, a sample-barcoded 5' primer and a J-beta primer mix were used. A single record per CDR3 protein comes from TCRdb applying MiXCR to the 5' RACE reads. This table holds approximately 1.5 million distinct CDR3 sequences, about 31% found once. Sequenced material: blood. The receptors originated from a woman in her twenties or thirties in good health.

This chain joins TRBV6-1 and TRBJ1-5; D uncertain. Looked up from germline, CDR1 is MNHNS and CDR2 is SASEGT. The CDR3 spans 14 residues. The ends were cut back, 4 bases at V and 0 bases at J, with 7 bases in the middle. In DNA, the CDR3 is TGTGCCAGCAGTGGGGCACCTAGCAATCAGCCCCAGCATTTT. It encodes CASSGAPSNQPQHF.

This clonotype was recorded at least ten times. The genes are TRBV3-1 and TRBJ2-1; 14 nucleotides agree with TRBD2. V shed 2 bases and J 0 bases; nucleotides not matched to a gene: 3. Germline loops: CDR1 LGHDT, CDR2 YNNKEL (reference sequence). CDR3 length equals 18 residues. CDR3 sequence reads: CASSQWTSGGSSYNEQFF. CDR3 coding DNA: TGTGCCAGCAGCCAATGGACTAGCGGGGGGAGCTCCTACAATGAGCAGTTCTTC.

This chain's CDR3 is CASRPAGGNEQFF. The CDR3 region has the DNA TGTGCCAGCAGACCAGCGGGGGGCAATGAGCAGTTCTTC. V usage is TRBV6-5 and J usage is TRBJ2-1; 9 positions match TRBD2. Germline loops: CDR1 MNHEY, CDR2 SVGAGI. The CDR3 runs to 13 residues. V lost 6 bases to trimming and J lost 6 bases; unmatched junction nucleotides: 3.

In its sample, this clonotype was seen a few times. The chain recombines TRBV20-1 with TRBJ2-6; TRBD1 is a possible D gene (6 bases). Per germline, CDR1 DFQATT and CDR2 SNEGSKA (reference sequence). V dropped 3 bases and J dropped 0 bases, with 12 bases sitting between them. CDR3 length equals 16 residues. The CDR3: CSARTGWSSGANVLTF. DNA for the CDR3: TGCAGTGCTAGGACAGGCTGGTCCTCTGGGGCCAACGTCCTGACTTTC.

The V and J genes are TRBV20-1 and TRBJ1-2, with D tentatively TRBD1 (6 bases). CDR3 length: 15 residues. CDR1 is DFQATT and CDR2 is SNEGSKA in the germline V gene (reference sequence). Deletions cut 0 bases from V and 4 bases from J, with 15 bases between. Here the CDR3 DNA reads TGCAGTGCTAGAGACCGGGGGGCGCGGGGCTATGGCTACACCTTC. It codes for CSARDRGARGYGYTF.

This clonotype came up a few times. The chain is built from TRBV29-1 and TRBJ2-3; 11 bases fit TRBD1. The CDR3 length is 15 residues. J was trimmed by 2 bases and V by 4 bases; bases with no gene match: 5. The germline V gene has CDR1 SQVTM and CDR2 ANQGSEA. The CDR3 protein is CSVVGDRGDTDTQYF. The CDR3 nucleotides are TGCAGCGTTGTAGGGGACAGGGGGGACACAGATACGCAGTATTTT.

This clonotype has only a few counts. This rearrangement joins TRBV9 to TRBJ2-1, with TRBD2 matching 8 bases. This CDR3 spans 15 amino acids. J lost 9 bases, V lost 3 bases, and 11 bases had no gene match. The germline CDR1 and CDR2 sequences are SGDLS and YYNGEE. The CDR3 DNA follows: TGTGCCAGCAGCGCCTATGCGGGAGGAGTTCCTGAGCAGTTCTTC. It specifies CASSAYAGGVPEQFF.

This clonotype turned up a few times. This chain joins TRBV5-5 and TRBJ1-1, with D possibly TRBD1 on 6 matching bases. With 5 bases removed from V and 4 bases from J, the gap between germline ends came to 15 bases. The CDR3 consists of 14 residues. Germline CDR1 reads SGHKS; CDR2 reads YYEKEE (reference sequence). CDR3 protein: CASSQGWGPTEAFF. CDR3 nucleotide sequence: TGTGCCAGCAGTCAGGGGTGGGGACCCACTGAAGCTTTCTTT. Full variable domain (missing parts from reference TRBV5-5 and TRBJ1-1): DAGVTQSPTHLIKTRGQQVTLRCSPISGHKSVSWYQQVLGQGPQFIFQYYEKEERGRGNFPDRFSARQFPNYSSELNVNALLLGDSALYLCASSQGWGPTEAFFGQGTRLTVV.

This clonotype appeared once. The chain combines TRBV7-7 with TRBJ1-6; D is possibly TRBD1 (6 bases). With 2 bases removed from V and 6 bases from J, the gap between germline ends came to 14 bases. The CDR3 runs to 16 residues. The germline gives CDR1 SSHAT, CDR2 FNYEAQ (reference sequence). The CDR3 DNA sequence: TGTGCCAGCAGCTTAATCCAGGGGTACGGTAATTCACCCCTCCACTTT. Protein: CASSLIQGYGNSPLHF.

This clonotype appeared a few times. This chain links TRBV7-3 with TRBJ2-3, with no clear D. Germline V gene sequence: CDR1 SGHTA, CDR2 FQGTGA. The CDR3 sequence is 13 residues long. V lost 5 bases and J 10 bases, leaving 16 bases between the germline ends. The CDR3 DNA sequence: TGTGCCAGCAGCGCCCATCCTAGTTCGGCGCAGTATTTT. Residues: CASSAHPSSAQYF.

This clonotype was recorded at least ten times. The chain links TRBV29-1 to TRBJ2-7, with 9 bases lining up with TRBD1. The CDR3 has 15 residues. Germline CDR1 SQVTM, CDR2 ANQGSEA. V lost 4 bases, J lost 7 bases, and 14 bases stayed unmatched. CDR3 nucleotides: TGCAGCGTTGGAGTGCCGGGACAGGGATCGTCGGAGCAGTACTTC. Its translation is CSVGVPGQGSSEQYF.

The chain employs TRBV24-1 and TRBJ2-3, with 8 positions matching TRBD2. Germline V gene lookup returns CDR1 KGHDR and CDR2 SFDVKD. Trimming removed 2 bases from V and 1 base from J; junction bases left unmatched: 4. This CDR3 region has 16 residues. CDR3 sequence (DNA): TGTGCCACCAGTGATTACACGGGAGGGGGCACAGATACGCAGTATTTT. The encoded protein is CATSDYTGGGTDTQYF.

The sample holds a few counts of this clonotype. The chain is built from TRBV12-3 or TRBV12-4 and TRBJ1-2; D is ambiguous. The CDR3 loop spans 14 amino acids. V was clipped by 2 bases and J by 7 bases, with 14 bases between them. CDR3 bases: TGTGCCAGCAGTTTACGGGGAGGTCTATTTGGCTACACCTTC. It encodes CASSLRGGLFGYTF.

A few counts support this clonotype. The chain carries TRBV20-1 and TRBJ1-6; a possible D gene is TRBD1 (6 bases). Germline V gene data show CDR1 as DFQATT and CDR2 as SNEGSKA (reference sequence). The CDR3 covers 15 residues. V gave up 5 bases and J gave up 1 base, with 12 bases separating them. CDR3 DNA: TGCAGTGCTGCTTGGACAGCTTCCTATAATTCACCCCTCCACTTT. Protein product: CSAAWTASYNSPLHF.

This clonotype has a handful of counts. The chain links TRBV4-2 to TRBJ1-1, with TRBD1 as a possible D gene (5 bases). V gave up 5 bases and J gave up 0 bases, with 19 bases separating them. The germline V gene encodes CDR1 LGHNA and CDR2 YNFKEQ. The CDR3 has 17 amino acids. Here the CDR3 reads CASSIPFTGELNTEAFF. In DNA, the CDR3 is TGTGCCAGCAGCATCCCGTTTACGGGGGAGTTGAACACTGAAGCTTTCTTT.

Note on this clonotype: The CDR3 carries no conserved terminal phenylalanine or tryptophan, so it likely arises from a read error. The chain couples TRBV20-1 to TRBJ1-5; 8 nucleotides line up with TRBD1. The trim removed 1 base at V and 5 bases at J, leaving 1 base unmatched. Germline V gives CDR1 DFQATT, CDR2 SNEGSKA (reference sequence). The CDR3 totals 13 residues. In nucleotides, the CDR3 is TGCAGTGCTAGAGCGGACAGGGATCAGCCCCAGCATTCT. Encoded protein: CSARADRDQPQHS.

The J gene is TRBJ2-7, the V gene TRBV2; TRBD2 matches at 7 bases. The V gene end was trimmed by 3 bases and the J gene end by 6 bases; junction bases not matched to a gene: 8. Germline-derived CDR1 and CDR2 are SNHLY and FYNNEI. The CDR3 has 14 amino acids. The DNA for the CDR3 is TGTGCCAGCAGTGAGAGTGGGAGGGCAATCGAGCAGTACTTC. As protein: CASSESGRAIEQYF.

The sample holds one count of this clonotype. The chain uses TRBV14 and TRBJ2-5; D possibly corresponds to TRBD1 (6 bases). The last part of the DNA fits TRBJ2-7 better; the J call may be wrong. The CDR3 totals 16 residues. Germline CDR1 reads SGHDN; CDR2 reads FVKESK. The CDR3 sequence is CASSPHKGTWNYEQYF. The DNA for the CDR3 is TGTGCCAGCAGCCCTCACAAGGGGACATGGAACTACGAGCAGTACTTC.

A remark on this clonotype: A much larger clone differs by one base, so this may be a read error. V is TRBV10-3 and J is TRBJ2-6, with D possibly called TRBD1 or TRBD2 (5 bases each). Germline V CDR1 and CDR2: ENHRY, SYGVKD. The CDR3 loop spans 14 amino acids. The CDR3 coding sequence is TGTGCCATCACATCCCAAAGAGGGGCCAACGTCCAGACTTTC. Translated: CAITSQRGANVQTF.

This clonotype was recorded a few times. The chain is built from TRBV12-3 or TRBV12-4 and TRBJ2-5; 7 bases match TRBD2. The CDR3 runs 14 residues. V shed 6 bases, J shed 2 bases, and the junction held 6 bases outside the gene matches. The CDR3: CASRISGTQETQYF. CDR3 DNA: TGTGCCAGCAGAATCAGCGGGACTCAAGAGACCCAGTACTTC.

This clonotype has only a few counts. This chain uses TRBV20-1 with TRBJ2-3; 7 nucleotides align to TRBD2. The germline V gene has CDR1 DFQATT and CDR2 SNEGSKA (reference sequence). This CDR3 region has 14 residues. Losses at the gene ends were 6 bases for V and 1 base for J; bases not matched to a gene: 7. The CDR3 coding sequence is TGCAGTGCCTTAAGCGGGGTGGGCACAGATACGCAGTATTTT. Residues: CSALSGVGTDTQYF.

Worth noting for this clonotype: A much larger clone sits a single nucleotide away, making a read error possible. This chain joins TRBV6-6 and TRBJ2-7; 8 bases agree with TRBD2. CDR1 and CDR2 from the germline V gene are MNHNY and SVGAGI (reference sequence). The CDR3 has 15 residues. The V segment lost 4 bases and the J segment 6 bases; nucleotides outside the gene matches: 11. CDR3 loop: CASSSLLAEDGEQYF. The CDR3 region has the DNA TGTGCCAGCAGTTCATTACTAGCGGAAGACGGCGAGCAGTACTTC.

DNA of the CDR3: TGTGCCAGCGTAGGGCCGGGTGCCACAGATACGCAGTATTTT. It is translated as CASVGPGATDTQYF. The chain combines TRBV25-1 with TRBJ2-3; D uncertain. The CDR3 has 14 amino acids. Trimming shortened V by 8 bases and J by 2 bases, and 14 bases separated the two germline ends. Germline V gene data show CDR1 as MGHDK and CDR2 as SYGVNS.

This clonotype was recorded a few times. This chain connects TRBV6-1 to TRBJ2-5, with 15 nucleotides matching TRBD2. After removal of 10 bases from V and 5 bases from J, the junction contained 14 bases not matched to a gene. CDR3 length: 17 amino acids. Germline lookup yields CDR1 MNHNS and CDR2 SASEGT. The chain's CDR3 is CATSGTSGGLPRETQYF. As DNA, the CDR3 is TGTGCCACCTCAGGGACTAGCGGGGGGCTCCCCCGGGAGACCCAGTACTTC.

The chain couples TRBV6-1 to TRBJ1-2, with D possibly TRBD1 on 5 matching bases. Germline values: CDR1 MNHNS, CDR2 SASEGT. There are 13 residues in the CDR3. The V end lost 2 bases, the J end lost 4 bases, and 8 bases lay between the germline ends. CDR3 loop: CASSEMGVYGYTF. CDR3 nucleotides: TGTGCCAGCAGTGAAATGGGGGTCTATGGCTACACCTTC.

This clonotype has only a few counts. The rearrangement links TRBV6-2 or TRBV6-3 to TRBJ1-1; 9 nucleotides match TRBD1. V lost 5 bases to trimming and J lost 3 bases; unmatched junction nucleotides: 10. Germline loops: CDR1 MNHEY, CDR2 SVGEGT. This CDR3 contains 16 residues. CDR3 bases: TGTGCCAGCAGTCCTCGGACAGGGGCGGGGGACACTGAAGCTTTCTTT. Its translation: CASSPRTGAGDTEAFF.